This section outlines one TCR beta chain sequence together with its context. The entry originates in a study of blood T cell repertoires in COVID-19. The table came from immunoSEQ multiplex PCR; TCRdb's copy has only in-frame clones and leaves some out. The sample lists about 140,000 clones; 85% were seen once. The origin of this receptor is a man between 50 and 59 years old with acute or convalescent COVID-19. Material for sequencing was peripheral blood.

CDR3 sequence: CASSLTRTGNTEAFF. CDR3 bases: TGTGCCAGCAGCTTAACCCGGACAGGGAACACTGAAGCTTTCTTT. The chain employs TRBV7-3 and TRBJ1-1, with 7 positions matching TRBD1. The CDR3 has 15 residues. Per the germline V gene, CDR1 is SGHTA and CDR2 is FQGTGA. V trimming: 0 bases; J trimming: 1 base; junction bases outside the gene matches: 2.